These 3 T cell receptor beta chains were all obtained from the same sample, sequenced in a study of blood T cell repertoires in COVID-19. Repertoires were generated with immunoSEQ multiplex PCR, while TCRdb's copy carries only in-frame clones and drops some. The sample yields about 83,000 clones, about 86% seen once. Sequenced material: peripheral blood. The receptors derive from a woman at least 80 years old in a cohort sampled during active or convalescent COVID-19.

CDR3 amino acids: CASSVRDRGSTEAFF. The CDR3 nucleotides are TGTGCCAGCAGCGTACGGGACAGGGGGAGCACTGAAGCTTTCTTT. The rearrangement links TRBV9 to TRBJ1-1; 11 bases map to TRBD1. The V gene's germline CDR1 is SGDLS and CDR2 YYNGEE. CDR3 length equals 15 residues. The V and J ends lost 1 base and 4 bases, in that order; junction bases with no gene match: 3.

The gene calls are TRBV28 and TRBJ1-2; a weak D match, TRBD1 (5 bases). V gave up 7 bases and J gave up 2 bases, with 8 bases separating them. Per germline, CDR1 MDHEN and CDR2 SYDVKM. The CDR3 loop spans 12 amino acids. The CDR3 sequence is CASTPGNYGYTF. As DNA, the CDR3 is TGTGCCAGCACTCCAGGGAACTATGGCTACACCTTC.

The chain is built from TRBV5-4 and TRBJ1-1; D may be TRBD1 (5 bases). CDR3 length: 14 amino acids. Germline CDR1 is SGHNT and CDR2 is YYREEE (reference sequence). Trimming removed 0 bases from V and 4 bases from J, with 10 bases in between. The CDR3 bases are TGTGCCAGCAGCTTGGGCTCCAGGGTCACTGAAGCTTTCTTT. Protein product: CASSLGSRVTEAFF. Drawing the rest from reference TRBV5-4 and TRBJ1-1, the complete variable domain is ETGVTQSPTHLIKTRGQQVTLRCSSQSGHNTVSWYQQALGQGPQFIFQYYREEENGRGNFPPRFSGLQFPNYSSELNVNALELDDSALYLCASSLGSRVTEAFFGQGTRLTVV.